This is a list of T cell receptor beta chains from one sample in a study of blood T cell repertoires in COVID-19. TCRdb's table, derived via immunoSEQ multiplex PCR, lists solely in-frame clones and lacks some. This table holds roughly 190,000 clones, 94% found once. Sequenced material: peripheral blood. The source is a man in his thirties or forties with COVID-19, enrolled during active disease. The CDR3 runs from the conserved cysteine through the conserved F or W. A D gene is named only where the DNA matches it firmly. Only part of the rows carry a size: once, few, many, or a class if the clone is expanded.

v_gene	d_gene	j_gene	abundance	CDR3nt	CDR3aa
TRBV6-5	-	TRBJ1-5	-	TGTGCCAGCAGCCTACAGGGCAATCAGCCCCAGCATTTT	CASSLQGNQPQHF
TRBV18	-	TRBJ2-1	-	TGTGCCAGCTCACCACCAAACAGGGTCAACTCCTACAATGAGCAGTTCTTC	CASSPPNRVNSYNEQFF
TRBV6-5	-	TRBJ2-7	-	TGTGCCAGCAGTTACATAGACGAGCAGTACTTC	CASSYIDEQYF
TRBV6-5	-	TRBJ1-2	once	TGTGCCAGCAGTTACTCGGGGGGTCATGGCTACACCTTC	CASSYSGGHGYTF
TRBV7-9	-	TRBJ2-7	-	TGTGCCAGCAGCTTAGAGGGGTTC	CASSLEGF
TRBV19	TRBD1	TRBJ1-4	-	TGTGCCAGTAGCCTCGGACAGGCGGGATATGAAAAACTGTTTTTT	CASSLGQAGYEKLFF
TRBV29-1	TRBD2	TRBJ2-1	-	TGCAGCGTTGAGCTAGCGGGGACTACCCTACATGAGCAGTTCTTC	CSVELAGTTLHEQFF
TRBV11-3	-	TRBJ2-2	once	TGTGCCAGCAGCTCAGGGATACCCGGGGAGCTGTTTTTT	CASSSGIPGELFF
TRBV5-4	-	TRBJ1-6	-	TGTGCCAGCAGCCCGGGACACTCGAGCTCCTATAATTCACCCCTCCACTTT	CASSPGHSSSYNSPLHF
TRBV10-2	-	TRBJ2-1	-	TGCGCCAGCAGTGAATCGCATTTGTCAGGGGAGTACAATGAGCAGTTCTTC	CASSESHLSGEYNEQFF
TRBV4-2	-	TRBJ2-3	-	TGTGCCAGCAGCCAAGATCTTGGCGATACGCAGTATTTT	CASSQDLGDTQYF
TRBV2	-	TRBJ2-2	-	TGTGCCAGCAGGCGGGACAGAAACACCGGGGAGCTGTTTTTT	CASRRDRNTGELFF
TRBV30	TRBD1	TRBJ1-6	-	TGTGCCTGGGCCGGGACAGGGGGTCGTTCACCCCTCCACTTT	CAWAGTGGRSPLHF
TRBV13	-	TRBJ1-3	-	TGTGCCAGCAGCTTTCTTCCTGGGGGGGACACCATATATTTT	CASSFLPGGDTIYF
TRBV19	-	TRBJ1-5	-	TGTGCCAGTAGTATTCGCCAGAATCAGCCCCAGCATTTT	CASSIRQNQPQHF
TRBV11-2	TRBD2	TRBJ2-1	-	TGTGCCAGCAGCCCTTCAGCGGGGGCGAGCAATGAGCAGTTCTTC	CASSPSAGASNEQFF
TRBV3-1/TRBV3-2	-	TRBJ2-2	-	TGTGCCAGCAGCCATGTGGGGGGGCGGAACGGGGAGCTGTTTTTT	CASSHVGGRNGELFF
TRBV6-5	TRBD2	TRBJ2-2	once	TGTGCCAGCAGTTACCCACCGGGACTAGCGTCCGGGGAGCTGTTTTTT	CASSYPPGLASGELFF
TRBV29-1	-	TRBJ1-5	-	TGCAGCGTTGGGCAGGCCCCGGGGCAGCCCCAGCATTTT	CSVGQAPGQPQHF
TRBV7-2	-	TRBJ2-1	-	TGTGCCAGCAGCTCATCCACAGGGCGTTCCTACAATGAGCAGTTCTTC	CASSSSTGRSYNEQFF
TRBV29-1	TRBD1	TRBJ1-3	-	TGCAGCGTCGACCCTACAGGGGGTGACACCATATATTTT	CSVDPTGGDTIYF
TRBV5-1	TRBD1	TRBJ2-7	-	TGCGCCAGCAGCTCCCCACAGGGGGAAGAAGGGCAGTACTTC	CASSSPQGEEGQYF
TRBV10-3	-	TRBJ1-2	-	TGTGCCATCAGTGAGTCGAAGGGGTCCCTATCCGGCTACACCTTC	CAISESKGSLSGYTF
TRBV11-3	-	TRBJ2-1	-	TGTGCCAGCAGCTTATTGGGGGGAGCGTACAATGAGCAGTTCTTC	CASSLLGGAYNEQFF
TRBV5-6	-	TRBJ2-1	-	TGTGCCAGCAGCTCAGGGGCTTACAATGAGCAGTTCTTC	CASSSGAYNEQFF
TRBV6-5	-	TRBJ2-2	-	TGTGCCAGCAGTTACGGCCCGGACAGTAACACCGGGGAGCTGTTTTTT	CASSYGPDSNTGELFF
TRBV2	-	TRBJ1-1	-	TGTGCCAGCAGCCAACAGATGAACACTGAAGCTTTCTTT	CASSQQMNTEAFF
TRBV7-9	TRBD1	TRBJ2-1	-	TGTGCCAGCAGCTTAGCTGCCGACAGGGGAAATGAGCAGTTCTTC	CASSLAADRGNEQFF
TRBV18	-	TRBJ1-5	-	TGTGCCAGCTCAACTCTAGACGGCAATCAGCCCCAGCATTTT	CASSTLDGNQPQHF
TRBV6-4	TRBD1	TRBJ1-2	-	TGTGCCAGCAGACCGGGACAGGGGGACTACTATGGCTACACCTTC	CASRPGQGDYYGYTF
TRBV6-5	-	TRBJ1-1	-	TGTGCCAGCAGTTCCGGGTTCTCACTTCTCCGCACTGAAGCTTTCTTT	CASSSGFSLLRTEAFF
TRBV19	-	TRBJ2-3	-	TGTGCCAGTGGGAACAGGTTCCTTAGCACAGATACGCAGTATTTT	CASGNRFLSTDTQYF
TRBV12-3/TRBV12-4	TRBD1	TRBJ2-7	once	TGTGCCAGCAGCCTACAGGGGAGCTACGAGCAGTACTTC	CASSLQGSYEQYF
TRBV5-1	TRBD2	TRBJ2-1	-	TGCGCCAGTATCGGGGGGGCTGATTCCAATGAGCAGTTCTTC	CASIGGADSNEQFF
TRBV3-1/TRBV3-2	-	TRBJ2-3	-	TGTGCCAGCAGCCAAGGGGGCCCCTCTGCCGCAGATACGCAGTATTTT	CASSQGGPSAADTQYF
TRBV14	TRBD1	TRBJ1-3	-	TGTGCCAGCAGCCAAAACTCCGGGACAGGGGCCGGAAACACCATATATTTT	CASSQNSGTGAGNTIYF
TRBV6-1	TRBD1	TRBJ2-1	-	TGTGCCAGCAGTGATACGGGACAGGGGGTTTACAATGAGCAGTTCTTC	CASSDTGQGVYNEQFF
TRBV10-3	-	TRBJ2-3	-	TGTGCCATCAGTGAGTCGAGCACGGGGAAGGTCACAGATACGCAGTATTTT	CAISESSTGKVTDTQYF
TRBV21-1	-	TRBJ2-5	-	TGTGCCAGCAGCAAATGGGTCGACAGGGGGCGGGAGACCCAGTACTTC	CASSKWVDRGRETQYF
TRBV5-6	TRBD2	TRBJ2-2	-	TGTGCCAGCAGCTACGGACTAGGAGGCACCGGGGAGCTGTTTTTT	CASSYGLGGTGELFF
TRBV5-5	-	TRBJ1-4	-	TGTGCCAGCAGCTCCCTTCAAGGAGGAGACAATGAAAAACTGTTTTTT	CASSSLQGGDNEKLFF
TRBV9	TRBD2	TRBJ2-3	-	TGTGCCAGCAGCGTATTAGGTGGGGGGGGAGGCACAGATACGCAGTATTTT	CASSVLGGGGGTDTQYF
TRBV5-6	-	TRBJ2-7	few	TGTGCCAGCAGCTGGGCCCCCGGCAACGAGCAGTACTTC	CASSWAPGNEQYF
TRBV5-5	-	TRBJ1-1	-	TGTGCCAGCCGCACGGTACTAGGCCGGAGTCAGGATTTCTTT	CASRTVLGRSQDFF
TRBV6-2/TRBV6-3	-	TRBJ1-2	few	TGTGCCAGCAGTTACTCCCAGGGCTACACCTTC	CASSYSQGYTF
TRBV30	-	TRBJ1-1	-	TGTGCCTGCCTGGGGGACACATTGAACACTGAAGCTTTCTTT	CACLGDTLNTEAFF
TRBV4-1	-	TRBJ1-1	-	TGCGCCAGCAGCCAAGATGTTTGGTCCAGGGCTGAAGCTTTCTTT	CASSQDVWSRAEAFF
TRBV19	TRBD1	TRBJ1-1	-	TGTGCCAGTAGTATTACAGGGGGCTTGAACACTGAAGCTTTCTTT	CASSITGGLNTEAFF
TRBV5-1	-	TRBJ2-5	-	TGCGCCAGCAGCACGGGAGGACAGCAAGAGACCCAGTACTTC	CASSTGGQQETQYF
TRBV2	TRBD1	TRBJ1-5	-	TGTGCCAGCAGATTACGGGCGCAGGGGGGCAATCAGCCCCAGCATTTT	CASRLRAQGGNQPQHF